This T cell receptor (beta chain) was found in a study of shared clonotypes between healthy human individuals. Study overall: The plates for each donor numbered three CD4 naive, three CD4 memory, two CD8 naive and one CD8 memory.

Trimming took 1 base from V and 0 from J; bases not matched to a gene: 7. CDR3 length equals 18 residues. The germline CDR1 and CDR2 sequences are SGHAT and FQNNGV. Study-level results: Specimens sampled were limited to blood, with tissue repertoires likely differing.

To note about this clone: Antigen unknown.

Using immunoSEQ multiplex PCR, the repertoire was profiled, and TCRdb retains in-frame clones only, with some absent. The sample shows roughly 1.4 million clones, roughly 98.5% of them seen only once. The chain combines TRBV11-2 with TRBJ2-2; 8 bases align to TRBD2. The source is a man under 40 in good health. The specimen was naive CD4+ T cells sorted from blood. Subset of the sample: CD45RA+ positively selected. The CDR3 DNA sequence: TGTGCCAGCAGCTTAGTCCAGGCGGGACTAGCGAACACCGGGGAGCTGTTTTTT. Translated, it gives CASSLVQAGLANTGELFF.